Listed below are T cell receptor beta chains from one sample, sequenced in a study of blood T cell repertoires in COVID-19. Repertoires were generated with immunoSEQ multiplex PCR, while TCRdb's copy carries only in-frame clones and drops some. The sample consists of about 170,000 clones, about four fifths of them appearing once. The specimen sequenced was peripheral blood. The receptors here all came from a woman in her 70s who had recovered from COVID-19. Each CDR3 is given with its conserved first and last residue. A D gene is named only where the DNA matches it firmly. Some rows mark clone size as missing; the rest say once, few, many or name a class of expanded clone.

TRBD1,TRBV19,TRBJ2-1,15,-,CATSEGTGGYNEQFF,TGTGCCACCTCGGAGGGGACAGGGGGCTACAATGAGCAGTTCTTC
-,TRBV10-3,TRBJ1-2,14,-,CAISGARGSYGYTF,TGTGCCATCAGTGGGGCCAGGGGTTCCTATGGCTACACCTTC
TRBD1,TRBV11-2,TRBJ2-7,16,-,CASSLGTGGGSYEQYF,TGTGCCAGCAGCTTAGGGACAGGGGGAGGTTCCTACGAGCAGTACTTC
TRBD1,TRBV28,TRBJ2-7,17,-,CASSPGGGLLLVYEQYF,TGTGCCAGCAGTCCAGGGGGCGGGCTACTCCTGGTGTACGAGCAGTACTTC
TRBD2,TRBV15,TRBJ2-7,16,-,CATSSRQRGGIDEQYF,TGTGCCACCAGCTCTCGGCAGCGGGGGGGCATAGACGAGCAGTACTTC
TRBD1,TRBV6-5,TRBJ2-5,12,-,CASTRDRETQYF,TGTGCCAGCACTAGGGACAGGGAGACCCAGTACTTC
-,TRBV2,TRBJ2-5,14,-,CASTPGPSAETQYF,TGTGCCAGCACCCCGGGACCTAGCGCGGAGACCCAGTACTTC
TRBD1,TRBV7-2,TRBJ1-1,14,-,CASSTRQGRTEAFF,TGTGCCAGCAGCACCCGACAGGGGCGGACTGAAGCTTTCTTT
TRBD2,TRBV5-1,TRBJ2-3,15,-,CASSLMARGLDTQYF,TGCGCCAGCAGCTTGATGGCGCGGGGGTTAGATACGCAGTATTTT
TRBD1,TRBV24-1,TRBJ1-4,18,-,CATSDSSTGGAANEKLFF,TGTGCCACCAGTGATTCCTCCACAGGGGGCGCAGCTAATGAAAAACTGTTTTTT
-,TRBV7-9,TRBJ1-2,12,-,CASSDAGFGYTF,TGTGCCAGCAGCGACGCAGGGTTTGGCTACACCTTC
-,TRBV7-9,TRBJ2-1,16,-,CASPGGPGTEYNEQFF,TGTGCCAGCCCTGGGGGCCCCGGGACGGAGTACAATGAGCAGTTCTTC
TRBD2,TRBV5-1,TRBJ2-7,14,-,CASSPGGGGREQYF,TGCGCCAGCAGCCCGGGAGGGGGAGGGCGGGAGCAGTACTTC
TRBD1,TRBV5-1,TRBJ1-4,14,-,CASSPDRGNEKLFF,TGCGCCAGCAGCCCGGACAGGGGGAATGAAAAACTGTTTTTT
-,TRBV28,TRBJ2-3,15,-,CASSFNADSSDTQYF,TGTGCCAGCAGTTTTAATGCGGACAGTTCGGATACGCAGTATTTT
TRBD1,TRBV5-1,TRBJ2-7,15,many,CASSLWTGAGYEQYF,TGCGCCAGCAGCTTGTGGACAGGGGCGGGTTACGAGCAGTACTTC
TRBD1,TRBV14,TRBJ1-4,15,-,CASARQGATNEKLFF,TGTGCCAGCGCCCGACAGGGCGCAACTAATGAAAAACTGTTTTTT
-,TRBV5-1,TRBJ1-5,14,-,CASSPTGDNQPQHF,TGCGCCAGCAGCCCCACGGGAGACAATCAGCCCCAGCATTTT
-,TRBV11-2,TRBJ2-2,17,-,CASSLASSGRNTGELFF,TGTGCCAGCAGCTTAGCGAGTTCCGGGAGGAACACCGGGGAGCTGTTTTTT
TRBD1,TRBV5-5,TRBJ1-2,13,-,CASSRQGAGGYTF,TGTGCCAGCAGCAGGCAGGGGGCGGGTGGCTACACCTTC
TRBD2,TRBV7-2,TRBJ2-7,14,-,CASSRGGEGYEQYF,TGTGCCAGCAGCCGCGGGGGTGAGGGCTACGAGCAGTACTTC
TRBD1,TRBV5-1,TRBJ2-1,14,-,CASSIGQGPDEQFF,TGCGCCAGCAGCATAGGACAGGGGCCGGATGAGCAGTTCTTC
TRBD1,TRBV6-1,TRBJ1-2,16,-,CASSASWTGGQFGYTF,TGTGCCAGCAGTGCCTCCTGGACAGGGGGCCAGTTTGGCTACACCTTC
TRBD1,TRBV5-6,TRBJ2-7,14,few,CASSLGQGVYEQYF,TGTGCCAGCAGCTTGGGACAGGGAGTCTACGAGCAGTACTTC
TRBD2,TRBV7-8,TRBJ2-1,17,-,CASSLRTSRSSYNEQFF,TGTGCCAGCAGCTTAAGGACTAGCCGGAGCTCCTACAATGAGCAGTTCTTC
-,TRBV20-1,TRBJ1-1,11,-,CSARDVREAFF,TGCAGTGCTAGAGATGTCCGTGAAGCTTTCTTT
TRBD1,TRBV18,TRBJ2-2,15,-,CASSPRQGNTGELFF,TGTGCCAGCTCACCCCGACAGGGTAACACCGGGGAGCTGTTTTTT
-,TRBV2,TRBJ1-3,14,-,CASKQAYSGNTIYF,TGTGCCAGCAAACAGGCTTACTCTGGAAACACCATATATTTT
-,TRBV9,TRBJ1-1,14,once,CASSGGLLGTEAFF,TGTGCCAGCTCCGGAGGGCTTTTGGGGACTGAAGCTTTCTTT
TRBD1,TRBV12-5,TRBJ1-2,15,-,CASGSLTGGNYGYTF,TGTGCTAGTGGTTCCCTGACAGGGGGCAACTATGGCTACACCTTC
-,TRBV18,TRBJ1-3,16,-,CASSPVGGYSGNTIYF,TGTGCCAGCTCACCAGTTGGGGGCTACTCTGGAAACACCATATATTTT
TRBD1,TRBV24-1,TRBJ2-2,14,-,CAASGTGAPGELFF,TGTGCCGCCTCCGGGACAGGGGCCCCCGGGGAGCTGTTTTTT
-,TRBV28,TRBJ2-5,14,once,CASSFVRQQETQYF,TGTGCCAGCAGTTTCGTCCGTCAGCAAGAGACCCAGTACTTC
TRBD2,TRBV3-1/TRBV3-2,TRBJ2-5,14,-,CASNLGEGSETQYF,TGTGCCAGCAATCTTGGGGAGGGGTCCGAGACCCAGTACTTC
TRBD2,TRBV28,TRBJ2-3,14,-,CASKPAGLADTQYF,TGTGCCAGCAAGCCAGCGGGACTGGCAGATACGCAGTATTTT
-,TRBV2,TRBJ2-7,14,-,CASSASGPAYEQYF,TGTGCCAGCAGTGCCAGCGGGCCGGCCTACGAGCAGTACTTC
-,TRBV6-5,TRBJ1-5,14,-,CASQYWGGYQPQHF,TGTGCCAGCCAGTACTGGGGGGGCTATCAGCCCCAGCATTTT
TRBD2,TRBV9,TRBJ2-5,15,-,CASSVAGGGEETQYF,TGTGCCAGCAGCGTAGCGGGCGGGGGGGAAGAGACCCAGTACTTC
TRBD1,TRBV7-9,TRBJ1-2,16,-,CASSPPRDRGLGGYTF,TGTGCCAGCAGCCCGCCCCGGGACAGGGGTTTGGGTGGCTACACCTTC
TRBD1,TRBV2,TRBJ1-2,14,-,CASRPDRADYGYTF,TGTGCCAGCAGACCGGACAGGGCGGACTATGGCTACACCTTC
-,TRBV24-1,TRBJ2-3,14,-,CATSDLRGTDTQYF,TGTGCCACCAGTGATTTAAGGGGAACAGATACGCAGTATTTT
-,TRBV3-1/TRBV3-2,TRBJ2-6,19,once,CASSPPRSELPPGANVLTF,TGTGCCAGCAGCCCCCCAAGGTCGGAGCTACCCCCCGGGGCCAACGTCCTGACTTTC
-,TRBV7-3,TRBJ1-1,13,-,CASSLRSDTEAFF,TGTGCCAGCAGCCTCCGGAGCGACACTGAAGCTTTCTTT
TRBD1,TRBV5-3,TRBJ1-1,15,once,CARSLRGQQGTEAFF,TGTGCCAGAAGCCTCCGGGGACAGCAGGGCACTGAAGCTTTCTTT
TRBD2,TRBV7-3,TRBJ2-1,14,-,CASSLAGGRGEQFF,TGTGCCAGCAGCTTGGCGGGAGGGCGTGGTGAGCAGTTCTTC
-,TRBV7-2,TRBJ1-3,15,-,CASSPPGIFGNTIYF,TGTGCCAGCAGCCCCCCCGGGATATTCGGAAACACCATATATTTT
TRBD2,TRBV10-3,TRBJ2-1,14,-,CAIQAGGHNNEQFF,TGTGCCATCCAAGCGGGAGGACACAACAATGAGCAGTTCTTC
TRBD1,TRBV7-9,TRBJ1-1,16,-,CASSPWGTAVHTEAFF,TGTGCCAGCAGCCCCTGGGGGACAGCCGTCCACACTGAAGCTTTCTTT
TRBD2,TRBV4-2,TRBJ2-5,17,-,CASSQEGTSGRWETQYF,TGTGCCAGCAGCCAAGAGGGGACTAGCGGGAGGTGGGAGACCCAGTACTTC
-,TRBV7-2,TRBJ2-5,15,-,CASSLAGASQETQYF,TGTGCCAGCAGCTTAGCGGGGGCCAGCCAAGAGACCCAGTACTTC
-,TRBV14,TRBJ1-2,14,-,CASSPGGGAEGYTF,TGTGCCAGCAGCCCTGGTGGGGGCGCGGAGGGCTACACCTTC